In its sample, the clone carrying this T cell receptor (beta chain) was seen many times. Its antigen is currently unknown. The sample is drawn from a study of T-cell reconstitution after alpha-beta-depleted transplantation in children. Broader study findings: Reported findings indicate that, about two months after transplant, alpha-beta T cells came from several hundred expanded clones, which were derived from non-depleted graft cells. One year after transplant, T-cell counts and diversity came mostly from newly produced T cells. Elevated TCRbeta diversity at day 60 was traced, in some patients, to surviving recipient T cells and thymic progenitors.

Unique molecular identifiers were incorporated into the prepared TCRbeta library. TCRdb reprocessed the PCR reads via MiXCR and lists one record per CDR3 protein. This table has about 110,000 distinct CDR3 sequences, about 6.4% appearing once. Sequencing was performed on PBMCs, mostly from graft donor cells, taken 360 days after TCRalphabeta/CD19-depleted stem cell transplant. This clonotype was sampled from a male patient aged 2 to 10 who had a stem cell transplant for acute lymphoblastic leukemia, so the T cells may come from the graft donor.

For the CDR3, the DNA is TGCAGCACCTCTAGCGACGAGCAGTACTTC. Its protein product is CSTSSDEQYF. The chain is built from TRBV20-1 and TRBJ2-7, with a weak D call TRBD2 (6 bases). Germline V gives CDR1 DFQATT, CDR2 SNEGSKA (reference sequence). The length of the CDR3 is 10 residues.